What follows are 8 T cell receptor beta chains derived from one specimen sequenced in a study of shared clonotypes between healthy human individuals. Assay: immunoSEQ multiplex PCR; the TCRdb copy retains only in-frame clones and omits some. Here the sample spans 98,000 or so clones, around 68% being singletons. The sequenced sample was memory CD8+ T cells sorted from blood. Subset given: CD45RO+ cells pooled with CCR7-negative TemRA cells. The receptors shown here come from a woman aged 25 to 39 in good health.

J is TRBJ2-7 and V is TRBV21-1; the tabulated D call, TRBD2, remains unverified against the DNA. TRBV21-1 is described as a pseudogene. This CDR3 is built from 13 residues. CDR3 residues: CAVKGLGIYEQYF. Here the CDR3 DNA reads TGTGCCGTAAAAGGACTAGGCATCTACGAGCAGTACTTC.

CDR3 nucleotides: TGCGCCAGCAGTGATGGGACAGGGGGCACGGAGACCCAGTACTTC. Amino acid sequence: CASSDGTGGTETQYF. The chain links TRBV10-1 to TRBJ2-5, with 12 bases identical to TRBD1. The length of the CDR3 is 15 residues. V lost 3 bases and J lost 5; bases outside the gene matches: 4. Germline V gene lookup returns CDR1 WNHNN and CDR2 SYGVQD (reference sequence).

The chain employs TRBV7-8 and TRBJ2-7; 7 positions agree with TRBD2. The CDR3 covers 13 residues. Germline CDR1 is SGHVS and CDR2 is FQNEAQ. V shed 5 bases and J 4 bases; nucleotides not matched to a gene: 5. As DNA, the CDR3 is TGTGCCAGCAGCCCATGGGGGGGTTACGAGCAGTACTTC. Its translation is CASSPWGGYEQYF.

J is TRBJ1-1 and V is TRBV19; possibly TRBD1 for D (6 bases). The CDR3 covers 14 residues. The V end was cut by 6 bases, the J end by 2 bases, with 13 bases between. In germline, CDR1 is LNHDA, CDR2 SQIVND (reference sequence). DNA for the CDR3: TGTGCCAGTAGATTTCCAGGGGTCAACACTGAAGCTTTCTTT. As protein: CASRFPGVNTEAFF.

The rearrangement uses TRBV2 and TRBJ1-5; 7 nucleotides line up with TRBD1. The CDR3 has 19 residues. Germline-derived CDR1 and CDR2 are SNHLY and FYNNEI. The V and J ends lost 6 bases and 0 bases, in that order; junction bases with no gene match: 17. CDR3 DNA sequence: TGTGCCAGCAGGCAGGGACAGTTGGACTACCGTCATAGCAATCAGCCCCAGCATTTT. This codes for CASRQGQLDYRHSNQPQHF.

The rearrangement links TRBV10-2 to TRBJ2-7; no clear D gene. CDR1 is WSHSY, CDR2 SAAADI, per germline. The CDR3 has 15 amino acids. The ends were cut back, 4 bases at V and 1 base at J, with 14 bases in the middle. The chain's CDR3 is CASSGSEELSYEQYF. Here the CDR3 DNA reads TGCGCCAGCAGTGGCAGCGAGGAGTTGTCCTACGAGCAGTACTTC.

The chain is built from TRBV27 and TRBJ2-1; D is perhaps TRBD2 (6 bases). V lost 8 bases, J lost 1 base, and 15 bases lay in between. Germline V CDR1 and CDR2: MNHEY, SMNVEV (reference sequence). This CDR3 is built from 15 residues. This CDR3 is CASCPGGVSYNEQFF. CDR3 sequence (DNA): TGTGCCAGCTGTCCGGGCGGGGTATCCTACAATGAGCAGTTCTTC.

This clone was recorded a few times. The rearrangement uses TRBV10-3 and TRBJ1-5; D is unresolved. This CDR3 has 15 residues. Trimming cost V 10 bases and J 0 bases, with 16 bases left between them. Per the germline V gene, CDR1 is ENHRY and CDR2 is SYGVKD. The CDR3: CATTSDFNSNQPQHF. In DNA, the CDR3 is TGTGCCACCACTTCCGATTTTAATAGCAATCAGCCCCAGCATTTT.